The clone carrying this T cell receptor (beta chain) was counted only a few times. Its target is not known. Germline V gene lookup returns CDR1 LNHNV and CDR2 YYDKDF (reference sequence). Trimming stripped 6 bases from V and 2 bases from J, with 9 bases between. The CDR3 length is 13 residues. The sample belongs to a study of a mutant IDH1 vaccine in newly diagnosed glioma. Study as a whole: Most patients had received both radiotherapy and temozolomide, the prior options being radiotherapy, temozolomide, or both.

Using immunoSEQ multiplex PCR, the repertoire was profiled, and TCRdb retains in-frame clones only, with some absent. The data hold over 45,000 clones, with 84% observed a single time. Sample time point: week 5, during vaccination. The vaccine gave 300 ug of a 20-mer mutant IDH1 peptide subcutaneously per dose. Donors harbored newly found WHO grade 3 or 4 IDH1-mutant, ATRX-lost astrocytomas. The chain joins TRBV15 to TRBJ2-3; no clear D. Sequenced here: PBMCs, sampled from a glioma patient whose treatment included an IDH1 peptide vaccine. The clonotype originates from a woman aged 45-65 years with glioma. The CDR3 sequence is CATSQSLTDTQYF. The CDR3 region has the DNA TGTGCCACCAGTCAGTCTCTCACAGATACGCAGTATTTT.